The 10 T cell receptor beta chains below all came from one sample that was sequenced in a study of beta chain features in type 1 diabetes. The investigators reverse transcribed all of the isolated RNA, so they sequenced expressed TCRB transcripts. Sequenced by immunoSEQ multiplex PCR; TCRdb stores in-frame clones only, minus some. Found here are 860,000 or so clones, under 20% of them singletons; the top ten hold 0.02% to 0.025%. The sequenced sample was naive CD4+ T cells from blood. The receptors originated from a woman aged 18-30 years in good health.

The chain uses TRBV7-9 and TRBJ1-3; D is uncertain. Germline V gene sequence: CDR1 SEHNR, CDR2 FQNEAQ (reference sequence). The V end lost 7 bases, the J end lost 4 bases, and 2 bases lay between the germline ends. This CDR3 has 10 residues. The CDR3 DNA reads TGTGCCAGCAAGGGAAACACCATATATTTT. It specifies CASKGNTIYF.

The genes are TRBV10-3 and TRBJ1-6; D not resolved. The CDR3 has 13 residues. Germline values: CDR1 ENHRY, CDR2 SYGVKD. V was clipped by 10 bases and J by 10 bases, with 17 bases between them. The CDR3 DNA follows: TGTGCCACCCAAGCTTTGGGTTTGTCACCCCTCCACTTT. Its protein product is CATQALGLSPLHF.

CDR3 nucleotides: TGCGCCAGCAGCCAAGGACCCAGGGAAGTCTACGAGCAGTACTTC. Translating gives CASSQGPREVYEQYF. V usage is TRBV4-3 and J usage is TRBJ2-7; possible D gene TRBD1, 5 bases. Germline CDR1 reads LGHNA; CDR2 reads YSLEER. The V end lost 1 base, the J end lost 3 bases, and 13 bases lay between the germline ends. This CDR3 spans 15 amino acids.

This clone has just a few counts. The chain joins TRBV7-9 to TRBJ2-2, with 8 bases aligning to TRBD1. The CDR3 is made up of 15 amino acids. The germline V gene has CDR1 SEHNR and CDR2 FQNEAQ (reference sequence). J gave up 1 base and V 7 bases, and 5 bases lay outside the gene matches. The CDR3 is CASIFRGRNTGELFF. Here the CDR3 DNA reads TGTGCCAGCATCTTCAGGGGGCGGAACACCGGGGAGCTGTTTTTT.

The chain links TRBV28 to TRBJ2-1; D is perhaps TRBD2 (5 bases). V gave up 6 bases and J gave up 10 bases, with 25 bases separating them. This CDR3 is built from 16 residues. Germline CDR1 is MDHEN and CDR2 is SYDVKM. CDR3 sequence: CASRASFLAAKPEQFF. CDR3 DNA: TGTGCCAGCAGGGCGTCCTTCCTAGCAGCTAAACCGGAGCAGTTCTTC.

This clone turned up a few times. This sequence joins TRBV7-2 and TRBJ2-1; unclear D gene. Trimming left V 5 bases short and J 2 bases short, with 13 bases between. The germline V gene has CDR1 SGHTA and CDR2 FQGNSA. The length of the CDR3 is 15 residues. DNA for the CDR3: TGTGCCAGCAGCCGGCAATTTGGCCCCTACAATGAGCAGTTCTTC. Protein sequence: CASSRQFGPYNEQFF.

This clone occurred a few times. The V call is TRBV19, the J call TRBJ2-1; 9 positions agree with TRBD2. The CDR3 totals 15 residues. Germline-derived CDR1 and CDR2 are LNHDA and SQIVND (reference sequence). Unmatched junction bases numbered 9, after V lost 4 bases and J lost 8 bases. The CDR3 spells CASSKGTSRTDEQFF. In DNA form, the CDR3 reads TGTGCCAGTAGTAAAGGGACTAGCAGAACCGATGAGCAGTTCTTC.

The V gene is TRBV7-9, the J gene TRBJ2-7, with D hard to call. CDR3 length equals 13 residues. Looked up from germline, CDR1 is SEHNR and CDR2 is FQNEAQ (reference sequence). V lost 4 bases, J lost 2 bases, and 9 bases lay in between. The CDR3: CASSSRHAYEQYF. CDR3 coding DNA: TGTGCCAGCAGCTCCCGCCATGCCTACGAGCAGTACTTC.

The chain carries TRBV28 and TRBJ2-2, with 7 bases matching TRBD2. Germline CDR1 reads MDHEN; CDR2 reads SYDVKM. The CDR3 covers 15 residues. After removal of 4 bases from V and 3 bases from J, the junction contained 5 bases not matched to a gene. Here the CDR3 reads CASSSRAGYTGELFF. In DNA, the CDR3 is TGTGCCAGCAGTTCGAGAGCGGGATACACCGGGGAGCTGTTTTTT. Variable domain in full (rest from reference TRBV28 and TRBJ2-2): DVKVTQSSRYLVKRTGEKVFLECVQDMDHENMFWYRQDPGLGLRLIYFSYDVKMKEKGDIPEGYSVSREKKERFSLILESASTNQTSMYLCASSSRAGYTGELFFGEGSRLTVL.

The chain carries TRBV4-1 and TRBJ2-2; 15 bases match TRBD2. This CDR3 is 20 amino acids long. Germline CDR1 reads MGHRA; CDR2 reads YSYEKL. J was trimmed by 0 bases and V by 0 bases; bases with no gene match: 5. CDR3 nucleotides: TGCGCCAGCAGCCAAGACCCAGGACTAGCGGGAGGGGCGAACACCGGGGAGCTGTTTTTT. Translated, it gives CASSQDPGLAGGANTGELFF.